This T cell receptor beta chain emerged from a study of blood T cell repertoires in COVID-19. Study at large: Some COVID-19 samples were acute and others convalescent; all came from the United States, Italy and Spain.

Germline V gene data show CDR1 as LGHDT and CDR2 as YNNKEL (reference sequence). Unmatched junction bases numbered 7, after V lost 3 bases and J lost 0 bases. CDR3 size: 16 residues. Assay used: immunoSEQ multiplex PCR; TCRdb lists only in-frame clones, some missing. The sample records roughly 230,000 clones, 70% to 85% being singletons. Sequencing used PBMCs or T cells enriched from blood (not recorded which). V gene TRBV3-1 (or the pseudogene TRBV3-2) combines with J gene TRBJ1-2; 7 nucleotides match TRBD1. This clonotype was obtained from a woman aged 60 to 75 who had recovered from COVID-19. Here the CDR3 reads CASSQVPGQSNYGYTF. In nucleotides, the CDR3 is TGTGCCAGCAGCCAGGTCCCGGGACAGTCTAACTATGGCTACACCTTC.